This TCR beta chain originates from a study of shared clonotypes between healthy human individuals (TCRdb year 2020). The study in broad terms: Three men and a couple of women, aged 18 to 49 years, made up the cohort. To estimate repertoire size and how much clonotype sharing occurs between individuals, the study deeply sequenced the blood TCR repertoires of a handful of healthy adults. Different laboratories and diverse techniques were used to prepare libraries and sequence TCR repertoires, to increase sequencing depth and limit assay-specific biases. Each donor's leukapheresis produced roughly between roughly 0.9 and 8.9 billion PBMCs. General conclusions and limits of the study: Pairwise subsampling indicated that sequencing depth was expected to affect the degree of clonotype sharing among donors. Only blood was sampled, and tissue TCR repertoires likely differ from those in blood. The genetic and exposure-history diversity represented was limited by the small number of donors.

Worth noting for this clone: Its antigen is unknown. Base-call qualities are not available, and no considerably larger clone is one nucleotide away.

The CDR3 goes from the cysteine to the phenylalanine over 12 residues. Only the CDR3 portion is preserved as DNA: 36 bases, with reading frame beginning at the first base. Looking up the germline V gene (reference sequence) yields CDR1 SEHNR and CDR2 FQNEAQ. The junction shows trimming of 5 bases on V and 7 bases on J, plus 9 bases between the germline ends. TCR CDR3 regions were amplified from genomic DNA by multiplex PCR using the deep immunoSEQ assay. Genomic DNA extracted from each cell subset was distributed evenly over all wells of several immunoSEQ 96-well plates, and each plate served as one replicate. For unsorted PBMC, about 300 ng of genomic DNA, equivalent to around 30,000 T cell genomes, went into each replicate PCR. Ten immunoSEQ deep assay plates were used to sequence unsorted PBMC genomic DNA. The purified libraries were quantified using a Qubit 3.0 fluorometer, sized with a Bioanalyzer 2100, and then quantified again using the KAPA Library Quantification kit. Every immunoSEQ 96-well plate was sequenced on a separate single-read 150-cycle Illumina NextSeq 550 flow cell. As for the original processing: Because the immunoSEQ output included only junctional sequences and no quality scores, the filtering could not be the same as the filtering used for full-length reads. Sequences were annotated with PyIR, a Python wrapper for IgBLAST v1.9, and V/J genes and CDR3 were assigned using IMGT germline references. Any read was removed if the V/J assignment was weak (E-value above 1e-6), the CDR3 was missing, or the read contained stop codons, out-of-frame junctions, or ambiguous translated residues. V3J clonotypes were defined by identical inferred V gene, J gene, and CDR3 amino acid sequence. Percentage overlap between repertoires was computed as shared unique clonotypes divided by the size of the smaller repertoire. Richness of each repertoire was evaluated using RTK rarefaction, the Chao1 estimator, and Recon v2.1 estimates of unobserved clonotypes. The immuneACCESS repertoire file appears here via TCRdb, limited to in-frame rearrangements. These files lack a portion of the clones; in checked studies, under half of the deficit traces to unresolved V genes, and the cause of the others is not known. V and J calls and clone size are given by that table; D and trimming were obtained from the DNA. The sample table lists about 530,000 clones, 75% to 80% of them with a count of one. About 12% of the sample goes to the ten largest clones.

The donors were healthy, HIV-negative adults who had no recently reported acute infections or vaccinations. Every donor was a Caucasian adult residing in Nashville, Tennessee, USA. For unsorted samples, roughly 91 million PBMCs were counted, and genomic DNA was extracted using the QIAamp DNA Blood Mini kit. After blood collection by leukapheresis, PBMCs were isolated using Ficoll-Histopaque density gradient centrifugation and then cryopreserved in the vapor phase of liquid nitrogen. This TCR derives from a middle-aged woman in good health. Some clones in this sample may be carry-over from other donors' samples. This receptor chain uses TRBV7-9 and TRBJ2-1; a tentative D match to TRBD2 spans 5 bases. The sample was PBMCs. The DNA is as follows: TGTGCCAGCAGCGAAGAGGGTAATGAGCAGTTCTTC. It translates as CASSEEGNEQFF.